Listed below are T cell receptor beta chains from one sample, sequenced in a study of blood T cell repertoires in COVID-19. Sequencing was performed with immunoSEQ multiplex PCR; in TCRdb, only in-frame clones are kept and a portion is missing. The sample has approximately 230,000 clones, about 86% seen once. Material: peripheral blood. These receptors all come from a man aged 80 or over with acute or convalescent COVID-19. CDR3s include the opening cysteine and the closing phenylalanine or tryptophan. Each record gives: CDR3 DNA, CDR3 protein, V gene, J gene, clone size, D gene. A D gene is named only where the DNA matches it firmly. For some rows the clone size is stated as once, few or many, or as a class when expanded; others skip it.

TGTGCTAGTGAGGGACTAGCGGGAGGTAGCTCCTACAATGAGCAGTTCTTC	CASEGLAGGSSYNEQFF	TRBV12-5	TRBJ2-1	.	TRBD2
TGTGCCAGCAGCTTAGAGCGGGGGGTCAATGAGCAGTTCTTC	CASSLERGVNEQFF	TRBV7-2	TRBJ2-1	.	TRBD2
TGTGCCAGCAGCTACGCTCCCGGGACAGGGACAAATCAGCCCCAGCATTTT	CASSYAPGTGTNQPQHF	TRBV5-4	TRBJ1-5	.	TRBD1
TGTGCCAGCAGCTTGCAGGCAGGCACGGCGAGAAAACTGTTTTTT	CASSLQAGTARKLFF	TRBV5-6	TRBJ1-4	.	.
TGTGCCAGCTCACTCCAGACAGGGTCTTGGGGCTACACCTTC	CASSLQTGSWGYTF	TRBV18	TRBJ1-2	.	TRBD1
TGCAGCGCCCCCGTGGGGACAGCAAACACTGAAGCTTTCTTT	CSAPVGTANTEAFF	TRBV29-1	TRBJ1-1	.	TRBD1
TGCAGCGACGCAGGAAGCTATGGCTACACCTTC	CSDAGSYGYTF	TRBV29-1	TRBJ1-2	.	.
TGCGCCAGCAGCTTGGCCGGGACAGGTGGCACTGAAGCTTTCTTT	CASSLAGTGGTEAFF	TRBV5-1	TRBJ1-1	once	TRBD1
TGTGCCAGCAGCCAAACAGGGGGCTATCAGCCCCAGCATTTT	CASSQTGGYQPQHF	TRBV7-2	TRBJ1-5	.	TRBD1
TGTGCCAGCTCACCGGTCACTTCCCCCAGGGTAGGGGCGAACACCGGGGAGCTGTTTTTT	CASSPVTSPRVGANTGELFF	TRBV18	TRBJ2-2	.	.
TGTGCCAGCTCACCAGACAGGCTTAACTATGGCTACACCTTC	CASSPDRLNYGYTF	TRBV18	TRBJ1-2	.	.
TGTGCCAGCAGCCCTAGGGGGCTAACACTTAGCTCCTATAATTCACCCCTCCACTTT	CASSPRGLTLSSYNSPLHF	TRBV14	TRBJ1-6	few	TRBD1
TGTGCCAGCATTAGCGCGAGGGAGACCCAGTACTTC	CASISARETQYF	TRBV2	TRBJ2-5	.	.
TGTGCCAGCACCGGGACAGTGGGTTCACCCCTCCACTTT	CASTGTVGSPLHF	TRBV12-3/TRBV12-4	TRBJ1-6	.	TRBD1
TGTGCCAGCAGTTTCGTCGACAGGGTCGGAGCTTTCTTT	CASSFVDRVGAFF	TRBV12-3/TRBV12-4	TRBJ1-1	.	TRBD1
TGTGCCAGCTCACCACTTGGCGGGAGCACAGATACGCAGTATTTT	CASSPLGGSTDTQYF	TRBV18	TRBJ2-3	.	.